These 7 T cell receptor beta chains were sequenced from one sample in a study of HIV-infected patients and healthy controls. TCRdb reanalysed the 5' RACE reads using MiXCR and keeps one entry per CDR3 protein. In the table there are roughly 70,000 distinct CDR3 sequences, around 17% of which are singletons. The sequenced sample consisted of CD4+ T cells from blood. The source is a human donor in good health.

There are many counts of this clonotype. The J gene is TRBJ1-1, the V gene TRBV20-1, with no clear D. CDR1 DFQATT and CDR2 SNEGSKA come from the germline V gene (reference sequence). With 0 bases removed from V and 3 bases from J, the gap between germline ends came to 14 bases. The CDR3 has 15 residues. CDR3 sequence reads: CSARDGPIYYTEAFF. In DNA form, the CDR3 reads TGCAGTGCTAGAGATGGACCGATATATTACACTGAAGCTTTCTTT.

This clonotype was seen repeatedly, ten times or more. The V and J genes are TRBV9 and TRBJ2-7; 11 bases are shared with TRBD1. This CDR3 has 14 amino acids. CDR1 is SGDLS and CDR2 is YYNGEE in the germline V gene. V lost 4 bases to trimming and J lost 2 bases; unmatched junction nucleotides: 2. The CDR3 loop is CASSRTGGPYEQYF. The CDR3 region has the DNA TGTGCCAGCAGCCGGACAGGGGGCCCCTACGAGCAGTACTTC.

This clonotype was observed a few times. The chain combines TRBV6-2 or TRBV6-3 with TRBJ1-2, with 8 bases identical to TRBD1. Germline V CDR1 and CDR2: MNHEY, SVGEGT. CDR3 length: 13 amino acids. V lost 6 bases, J lost 3 bases, and 3 bases stayed unmatched. This CDR3 reads CASRGTGDYGYTF. As DNA, the CDR3 is TGTGCCAGCAGGGGGACAGGCGACTATGGCTACACCTTC.

In this sample, this clonotype turned up a few times. V usage is TRBV7-2 and J usage is TRBJ2-5; TRBD2 is a possible D gene (5 bases). Germline V gives CDR1 SGHTA, CDR2 FQGNSA. Trimming removed 7 bases at V and 0 bases at J, with 15 bases between. The CDR3 runs 15 residues. The CDR3 region has the DNA TGTGCCAGCACCTCTAGCTACGGGCACCAAGAGACCCAGTACTTC. Translated: CASTSSYGHQETQYF.

This chain uses TRBV6-2 or TRBV6-3 with TRBJ1-3; D not certain. The germline gives CDR1 MNHEY, CDR2 SVGEGT. The CDR3 totals 15 residues. The V gene lost 2 bases and the J gene lost 0 bases, with 8 bases spanning the gap. CDR3 nucleotide sequence: TGTGCCAGCAGTTACGCAGGCTTCTCTGGAAACACCATATATTTT. This codes for CASSYAGFSGNTIYF.

In this sample, this clonotype turned up many times. An end of the junction differs from the germline gene, which may be a read error. The genes are TRBV29-1 and TRBJ2-5; D uncertain. The CDR3 is made up of 10 amino acids. CDR1 is SQVTM, CDR2 ANQGSEA, per germline. CDR3 bases: TGCAGCTTTGAGGTCGGGACCCAGTACTTC. Translated: CSFEVGTQYF.

This sequence joins TRBV18 and TRBJ1-1; no firm D call. V lost 0 bases, J lost 3 bases, and 14 bases lay in between. The CDR3 has 16 amino acids. Germline V CDR1 and CDR2: KGHSH, LQKENI. Here the CDR3 DNA reads TGTGCCAGCTCACCACCGAGGCGATCCAAGGACACTGAAGCTTTCTTT. Translating gives CASSPPRRSKDTEAFF.